The rows below give T cell receptor beta chains drawn from one sample of a study of T-cell memory formation after mild COVID-19. TCRdb ran MiXCR on the 5' RACE reads and lists one entry per CDR3 protein. The profile shows 550,000 to 600,000 distinct CDR3 sequences, 15% to 20% of them singletons. The specimen sequenced was PBMCs or a T cell subset sorted from them (not recorded which). These receptors all come from an adult woman who had mild COVID-19 (a few samples of this study predate the infection). Cell type and time point are not known. The CDR3 runs from the conserved cysteine through the conserved F or W. Fields, in order: CDR3 DNA, CDR3 protein, D gene, J gene, CDR3 length, clone size, V gene. D genes are given only for firm matches. Size tells how often a clone was seen (once, few, many) or the class of an expanded clone, and some rows leave it out.

CDR3nt: TGTGCCACCAGTGGTCAGGCTTTCAATGAGCAGTTCTTC; CDR3aa: CATSGQAFNEQFF; d_gene: NA; j_gene: TRBJ2-1; len: 13; abundance: NA; v_gene: TRBV24-1
CDR3nt: TGTGCCAGTAAGACGACAGGGATAGACTCTGGAAACACCATATATTTT; CDR3aa: CASKTTGIDSGNTIYF; d_gene: TRBD1; j_gene: TRBJ1-3; len: 16; abundance: NA; v_gene: TRBV6-5
CDR3nt: TGTGCCAGCAGCTTGACCCTCAGGGCGGGGGTCCAAGAGACCCAGTACTTC; CDR3aa: CASSLTLRAGVQETQYF; d_gene: TRBD2; j_gene: TRBJ2-5; len: 17; abundance: NA; v_gene: TRBV5-4
CDR3nt: TGTGCCAGCAGTGGCCCAACCGACAGGGCTCACAGTGGCTACACCTTC; CDR3aa: CASSGPTDRAHSGYTF; d_gene: TRBD1; j_gene: TRBJ1-2; len: 16; abundance: few; v_gene: TRBV25-1
CDR3nt: TGTGCCAGCACCCAAAGACGGGATCACTTAAACTATGGCTACACCTTC; CDR3aa: CASTQRRDHLNYGYTF; d_gene: NA; j_gene: TRBJ1-2; len: 16; abundance: NA; v_gene: TRBV12-3/TRBV12-4
CDR3nt: TGCGCCAGCAGCGGGGACGGATACGAGCAGTACTTC; CDR3aa: CASSGDGYEQYF; d_gene: NA; j_gene: TRBJ2-7; len: 12; abundance: many; v_gene: TRBV5-1
CDR3nt: TGCGCCAGCAGCCCCGGGACGGGACAGGGCTACGAGCAGTACTTC; CDR3aa: CASSPGTGQGYEQYF; d_gene: TRBD1; j_gene: TRBJ2-7; len: 15; abundance: NA; v_gene: TRBV5-1
CDR3nt: TGCGCCAGCAGCCAGGAAGAAGGTCAGCCCCAGCATTTT; CDR3aa: CASSQEEGQPQHF; d_gene: NA; j_gene: TRBJ1-5; len: 13; abundance: few; v_gene: TRBV4-3
CDR3nt: TGTGCCAGCAGCCATAGTTCAACTAATGAAAAACTGTTTTTT; CDR3aa: CASSHSSTNEKLFF; d_gene: NA; j_gene: TRBJ1-4; len: 14; abundance: NA; v_gene: TRBV7-8
CDR3nt: TGTGCCAGCAGCTTTGGGGGCCGGGGTGAAGCTTTCTTT; CDR3aa: CASSFGGRGEAFF; d_gene: NA; j_gene: TRBJ1-1; len: 13; abundance: few; v_gene: TRBV7-8
CDR3nt: TGTGCCAGCAGGGACGGACAAGCCTACGAGCAGTACTTC; CDR3aa: CASRDGQAYEQYF; d_gene: NA; j_gene: TRBJ2-7; len: 13; abundance: few; v_gene: TRBV6-5
CDR3nt: TGTGCCAGCAGTTTATCGGGCGCGACGGGGGAGCAGTACTTC; CDR3aa: CASSLSGATGEQYF; d_gene: NA; j_gene: TRBJ2-7; len: 14; abundance: many; v_gene: TRBV12-3/TRBV12-4
CDR3nt: TGTGCCAGCAGAAAGAGCAGGAGAGAGACCGGGGAGCTGTTTTTT; CDR3aa: CASRKSRRETGELFF; d_gene: NA; j_gene: TRBJ2-2; len: 15; abundance: NA; v_gene: TRBV6-2/TRBV6-3
CDR3nt: TGTGCCAGCAGCGTAGGGACGGGATTCTCTGGGGCCAACGTCCTGACTTTC; CDR3aa: CASSVGTGFSGANVLTF; d_gene: NA; j_gene: TRBJ2-6; len: 17; abundance: few; v_gene: TRBV9
CDR3nt: TGTGCCACCAGTGACCCAGGGGGCGCGAACACCGGGGAGCTGTTTTTT; CDR3aa: CATSDPGGANTGELFF; d_gene: TRBD1; j_gene: TRBJ2-2; len: 16; abundance: NA; v_gene: TRBV24-1
CDR3nt: TGTGCCAGCAGCAAACGGAGAAGGGGGCCGAGCTCCTACGAGCAGTACTTC; CDR3aa: CASSKRRRGPSSYEQYF; d_gene: NA; j_gene: TRBJ2-7; len: 17; abundance: NA; v_gene: TRBV21-1
CDR3nt: TGCGCCAGCAGCTTGTCTGCGACCCAAGAGACCCAGTACTTC; CDR3aa: CASSLSATQETQYF; d_gene: NA; j_gene: TRBJ2-5; len: 14; abundance: few; v_gene: TRBV5-1
CDR3nt: TGTGCTAGTGGTCCACTTCTAGGGGCTGGGGCCAACGTCCTGACTTTC; CDR3aa: CASGPLLGAGANVLTF; d_gene: NA; j_gene: TRBJ2-6; len: 16; abundance: NA; v_gene: TRBV12-5
CDR3nt: TGCAGCGTTGTCCCCATCTATACGCAGTATTTT; CDR3aa: CSVVPIYTQYF; d_gene: NA; j_gene: TRBJ2-3; len: 11; abundance: NA; v_gene: TRBV29-1
CDR3nt: TGCGCCAGCAGCGACAGGGGACAGGGGGTTGATGGCTACACCTTC; CDR3aa: CASSDRGQGVDGYTF; d_gene: TRBD1; j_gene: TRBJ1-2; len: 15; abundance: NA; v_gene: TRBV5-1
CDR3nt: TGCAGCGTTGGAGCTGATGAAAAACTGTTTTTT; CDR3aa: CSVGADEKLFF; d_gene: NA; j_gene: TRBJ1-4; len: 11; abundance: few; v_gene: TRBV29-1
CDR3nt: TGTGCCAGCAGTTTTTCGGTAGAAACCTACGAGCAGTACTTC; CDR3aa: CASSFSVETYEQYF; d_gene: NA; j_gene: TRBJ2-7; len: 14; abundance: NA; v_gene: TRBV28
CDR3nt: TGTGCCAGCTCATACCAGAGAAATCTTGGAAACACCATATATTTT; CDR3aa: CASSYQRNLGNTIYF; d_gene: NA; j_gene: TRBJ1-3; len: 15; abundance: few; v_gene: TRBV18
CDR3nt: TGCAGTGCTAGAGATGAGGTTTTAGCAGATACGCAGTATTTT; CDR3aa: CSARDEVLADTQYF; d_gene: NA; j_gene: TRBJ2-3; len: 14; abundance: NA; v_gene: TRBV20-1
CDR3nt: TGTGCCAGCAGCTCAGCAGGGGCCGGGGAGCTGTTTTTT; CDR3aa: CASSSAGAGELFF; d_gene: NA; j_gene: TRBJ2-2; len: 13; abundance: few; v_gene: TRBV7-9
CDR3nt: TGTGCCAGCAGCCCCCTAGGACTAGCGGGGTTGAATGAGCAGTTCTTC; CDR3aa: CASSPLGLAGLNEQFF; d_gene: TRBD2; j_gene: TRBJ2-1; len: 16; abundance: few; v_gene: TRBV4-2
CDR3nt: TGTGCCATCAGTGACGCGGGACAGCACAATGAGCAGTTCTTC; CDR3aa: CAISDAGQHNEQFF; d_gene: NA; j_gene: TRBJ2-1; len: 14; abundance: NA; v_gene: TRBV10-3
CDR3nt: TGCAGCGTAGAGGGACAAGCCTCCTACGAGCAGTACTTC; CDR3aa: CSVEGQASYEQYF; d_gene: NA; j_gene: TRBJ2-7; len: 13; abundance: NA; v_gene: TRBV29-1
CDR3nt: TGTGCCAGCAGCTTAGTAAGTAATGAGCAGTTCTTC; CDR3aa: CASSLVSNEQFF; d_gene: NA; j_gene: TRBJ2-1; len: 12; abundance: many; v_gene: TRBV7-9
CDR3nt: TGTGCCAGCAGTCCTCAAGCACCTCTCACAGATACGCAGTATTTT; CDR3aa: CASSPQAPLTDTQYF; d_gene: NA; j_gene: TRBJ2-3; len: 15; abundance: few; v_gene: TRBV6-5
CDR3nt: TGTGCCAGCAGCAAGCCGGGACAGGGTCCAAGCTATGGCTACACCTTC; CDR3aa: CASSKPGQGPSYGYTF; d_gene: TRBD1; j_gene: TRBJ1-2; len: 16; abundance: few; v_gene: TRBV5-5
CDR3nt: TGTGCCAGCAGCTTAGCGCGGGGTGGGACCTACGAGCAGTACTTC; CDR3aa: CASSLARGGTYEQYF; d_gene: NA; j_gene: TRBJ2-7; len: 15; abundance: few; v_gene: TRBV7-9
CDR3nt: TGTGCCAGCAGCCCTCGTTTCGGGACTAGCGGGGGTTCCTACAATGAGCAGTTCTTC; CDR3aa: CASSPRFGTSGGSYNEQFF; d_gene: TRBD2; j_gene: TRBJ2-1; len: 19; abundance: many; v_gene: TRBV3-1
CDR3nt: TGTGCCAGCAGTAGGCGGGGGATGTACGAGCAGTACTTC; CDR3aa: CASSRRGMYEQYF; d_gene: TRBD2; j_gene: TRBJ2-7; len: 13; abundance: NA; v_gene: TRBV7-9
CDR3nt: TGTGCCAGCGGTAAAGGTGCTGGATCGAACACTGAAGCTTTCTTT; CDR3aa: CASGKGAGSNTEAFF; d_gene: NA; j_gene: TRBJ1-1; len: 15; abundance: NA; v_gene: TRBV7-9
CDR3nt: TGCGCCAGCAGCTCACAGGGAACCCAAGATACGCAGTATTTT; CDR3aa: CASSSQGTQDTQYF; d_gene: NA; j_gene: TRBJ2-3; len: 14; abundance: NA; v_gene: TRBV5-1
CDR3nt: TGTGCCTGGAGCCTTCAGGGGTACTATGGCTACACCTTC; CDR3aa: CAWSLQGYYGYTF; d_gene: NA; j_gene: TRBJ1-2; len: 13; abundance: NA; v_gene: TRBV30
CDR3nt: TGTGCCAGCAGTTCCTGGACCTCGAACACTGAAGCTTTCTTT; CDR3aa: CASSSWTSNTEAFF; d_gene: NA; j_gene: TRBJ1-1; len: 14; abundance: NA; v_gene: TRBV6-5
CDR3nt: TGCAGCGTTGATTGGACAGCCCAAGAGACCCAGTACTTC; CDR3aa: CSVDWTAQETQYF; d_gene: NA; j_gene: TRBJ2-5; len: 13; abundance: few; v_gene: TRBV29-1
CDR3nt: TGTGCCAGCAGCTTGGGGACTAAGCGGGCCGGTGAGCAGTTCTTC; CDR3aa: CASSLGTKRAGEQFF; d_gene: TRBD2; j_gene: TRBJ2-1; len: 15; abundance: NA; v_gene: TRBV11-3
CDR3nt: TGTGCCAGCAGCTTAGGGGCAGGGAGGCCCTACGAGCAGTACTTC; CDR3aa: CASSLGAGRPYEQYF; d_gene: NA; j_gene: TRBJ2-7; len: 15; abundance: NA; v_gene: TRBV7-6
CDR3nt: TGTGCCAGCAACGAGGGATCCGCTGAAGCTTTCTTT; CDR3aa: CASNEGSAEAFF; d_gene: NA; j_gene: TRBJ1-1; len: 12; abundance: NA; v_gene: TRBV12-3/TRBV12-4
CDR3nt: TGTGCCAGCACCACCCGGGGTGAGCAGTTCTTC; CDR3aa: CASTTRGEQFF; d_gene: NA; j_gene: TRBJ2-1; len: 11; abundance: NA; v_gene: TRBV6-2/TRBV6-3
CDR3nt: TGTGCCAGCTCACCAGGTTCGGGGGTTTACTTGTACGAGCAGTACTTC; CDR3aa: CASSPGSGVYLYEQYF; d_gene: NA; j_gene: TRBJ2-7; len: 16; abundance: few; v_gene: TRBV18
CDR3nt: TGCGCCAGCAGCTTGGCCGGATGGGGGGGAAACAATGAGCAGTTCTTC; CDR3aa: CASSLAGWGGNNEQFF; d_gene: TRBD2; j_gene: TRBJ2-1; len: 16; abundance: NA; v_gene: TRBV5-1
CDR3nt: TGTGCCAGCAGCAAAACAGAGTACCAAGAGACCCAGTACTTC; CDR3aa: CASSKTEYQETQYF; d_gene: NA; j_gene: TRBJ2-5; len: 14; abundance: NA; v_gene: TRBV12-3/TRBV12-4
CDR3nt: TGCAGTGCTAGGCGGGTCGGGGGTAACAATCAGCCCCAGCATTTT; CDR3aa: CSARRVGGNNQPQHF; d_gene: NA; j_gene: TRBJ1-5; len: 15; abundance: few; v_gene: TRBV20-1
CDR3nt: TGTGCCAGCAGCCGGCCGGACCTATGGGGTACGCAGTATTTT; CDR3aa: CASSRPDLWGTQYF; d_gene: NA; j_gene: TRBJ2-3; len: 14; abundance: NA; v_gene: TRBV7-3
CDR3nt: TGTGCCAGCCAAGGGGCGGACTCCTACGAGCAGTACTTC; CDR3aa: CASQGADSYEQYF; d_gene: NA; j_gene: TRBJ2-7; len: 13; abundance: few; v_gene: TRBV7-6
CDR3nt: TGTGCCAGCAGCGCCCGGGACAGATATGAGACCCAGTACTTC; CDR3aa: CASSARDRYETQYF; d_gene: TRBD1; j_gene: TRBJ2-5; len: 14; abundance: few; v_gene: TRBV9
CDR3nt: TGTGCCAGCAGTTACTCGGTACAGGGGGCGCCTGGAAACACCATATATTTT; CDR3aa: CASSYSVQGAPGNTIYF; d_gene: TRBD1; j_gene: TRBJ1-3; len: 17; abundance: NA; v_gene: TRBV6-5
CDR3nt: TGCAGTGGGGCGGCCGCACCTCCCCCTAACTATGGCTACACCTTC; CDR3aa: CSGAAAPPPNYGYTF; d_gene: NA; j_gene: TRBJ1-2; len: 15; abundance: few; v_gene: TRBV20-1
CDR3nt: TGTGCCAGCAGCCGAGGAACTAGCACAGATACGCAGTATTTT; CDR3aa: CASSRGTSTDTQYF; d_gene: NA; j_gene: TRBJ2-3; len: 14; abundance: many; v_gene: TRBV7-9
CDR3nt: TGCGCCAGCAGTAGGACTAGCGGAGAGACCCAGTACTTC; CDR3aa: CASSRTSGETQYF; d_gene: TRBD2; j_gene: TRBJ2-5; len: 13; abundance: NA; v_gene: TRBV5-1
CDR3nt: TGTGCCAGCAGTTCGACAGATACGGCCTACGAGCAGTACTTC; CDR3aa: CASSSTDTAYEQYF; d_gene: NA; j_gene: TRBJ2-7; len: 14; abundance: NA; v_gene: TRBV12-3/TRBV12-4
CDR3nt: TGCGCCAGCAGCGTGGGACAGGCGATGGGGTACGAGCAGTACTTC; CDR3aa: CASSVGQAMGYEQYF; d_gene: TRBD1; j_gene: TRBJ2-7; len: 15; abundance: few; v_gene: TRBV5-1
CDR3nt: TGCGCCAGCACCGGGGGGGCCGCGGCGGCCGGGGAGCTGTTTTTT; CDR3aa: CASTGGAAAAGELFF; d_gene: TRBD2; j_gene: TRBJ2-2; len: 15; abundance: few; v_gene: TRBV5-1
CDR3nt: TGTGCCAGTAGTATGGATGGATTCTATAGCAATCAGCCCCAGCATTTT; CDR3aa: CASSMDGFYSNQPQHF; d_gene: NA; j_gene: TRBJ1-5; len: 16; abundance: few; v_gene: TRBV19
CDR3nt: TGTGCCAGCAGTGCTGCCCGGGAAACCTATGGCTACACCTTC; CDR3aa: CASSAARETYGYTF; d_gene: NA; j_gene: TRBJ1-2; len: 14; abundance: NA; v_gene: TRBV2
CDR3nt: TGTGCCAGCAGCTTAGTAGGCGGGAGGGTCGGCAATGAGCAGTTCTTC; CDR3aa: CASSLVGGRVGNEQFF; d_gene: TRBD2; j_gene: TRBJ2-1; len: 16; abundance: NA; v_gene: TRBV7-2